This T cell receptor beta chain came from a study of blood T cell repertoires in COVID-19 (dated by TCRdb to about 2020). With respect to the entire study: Samples from collaborators originated in the United States, Italy and Spain and spanned both the acute and convalescent phases of COVID-19. The repertoires were released in a freely available public database intended as a resource for research on the immune response to SARS-CoV-2. HLA class I and class II types, where available, came from metadata supplied by the sample provider rather than from assay-based typing. The prospective study material was composed of cDNA or gDNA derived from T cells, B-cell-depleted T cells, or PBMCs. Nearly every sample came with metadata listing a de-identified subject ID, COVID-19 status, age in years and sex. Subjects who had been exposed to COVID-19, were actively infected with it, or had recovered from it provided the deeply sampled blood TCRbeta repertoires that made up the dataset. The samples were drawn from the first 160 participants of the ongoing ImmuneRACE study and from 1,254 subjects provided by 6 global collaborators. General study outcomes and caveats: How much clinical and demographic metadata was included differed by source and by participant, and the metadata was provided uncurated.

The immunoSEQ Assay, a bias-controlled multiplex PCR, was used to amplify TCRbeta CDR3 regions from genomic DNA. In the authors' own workflow: Nucleated cell counts per sample were estimated from amplification of reference gene primers within the assay. To quantify the absolute abundance of each unique TCRbeta CDR3 rearrangement, sequence reads were collapsed and filtered. For each sample, productive Simpson clonality was calculated by taking the square root of Simpson's diversity index across productive rearrangements. The clones in this table, taken by TCRdb from immuneACCESS, are in-frame only. Not every clone is retained; where verified, under half of the shortfall comes from an unresolved V gene, and the cause of the rest is unknown. D and trimming were read from the DNA, whereas the V and J calls and clone size are those reported in that table. The sample has about 190,000 clones on record, more than 60% of them singletons. The top ten clones comprise approximately 13% of the sample.

Here V drops 7 bases and J drops 11 bases, and the junction holds 8 bases not matched to any gene. The CDR3 holds 14 amino acids from the cysteine to the phenylalanine. Just CDR3 DNA is preserved here, 42 bases in frame from base 1. From a lookup of the germline V gene, CDR1 and CDR2 are SQVTM and ANQGSEA. For this clone: The specificity of this receptor is unknown. No much larger clonotype is one base removed from it; base qualities were not supplied.

Another Seattle source contributed samples from volunteer blood donors who had recovered from COVID-19. Whole blood was collected in K2EDTA tubes by collaborating institutions according to the institutions' own protocols. For TCRbeta analysis, collaborators shipped samples in one of three forms: frozen whole blood, isolated PBMCs, or DNA extracted from either of those sample types. This sequence was found in a man aged 45-65 years who had recovered from COVID-19. The chain joins TRBV29-1 to TRBJ2-1, and 16 bases in between align with TRBD2. Sequenced material: peripheral blood. The CDR3 region reads CSATGLAGGNKQFF. In nucleotide form, the sequence is TGCAGCGCGACGGGACTAGCGGGAGGGAATAAGCAGTTCTTC.